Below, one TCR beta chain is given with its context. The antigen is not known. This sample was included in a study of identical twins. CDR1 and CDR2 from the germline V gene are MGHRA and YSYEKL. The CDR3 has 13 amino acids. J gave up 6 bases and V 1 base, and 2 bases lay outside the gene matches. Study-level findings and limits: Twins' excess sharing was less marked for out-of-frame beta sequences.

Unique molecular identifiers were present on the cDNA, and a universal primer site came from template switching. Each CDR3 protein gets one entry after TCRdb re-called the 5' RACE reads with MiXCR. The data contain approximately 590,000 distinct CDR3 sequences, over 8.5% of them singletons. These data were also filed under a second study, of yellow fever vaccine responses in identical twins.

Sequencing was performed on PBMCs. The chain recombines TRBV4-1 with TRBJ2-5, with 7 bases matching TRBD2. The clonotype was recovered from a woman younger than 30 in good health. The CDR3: CASSQGDYQTQYF. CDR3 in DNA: TGCGCCAGCAGCCAAGGGGACTACCAGACCCAGTACTTC.